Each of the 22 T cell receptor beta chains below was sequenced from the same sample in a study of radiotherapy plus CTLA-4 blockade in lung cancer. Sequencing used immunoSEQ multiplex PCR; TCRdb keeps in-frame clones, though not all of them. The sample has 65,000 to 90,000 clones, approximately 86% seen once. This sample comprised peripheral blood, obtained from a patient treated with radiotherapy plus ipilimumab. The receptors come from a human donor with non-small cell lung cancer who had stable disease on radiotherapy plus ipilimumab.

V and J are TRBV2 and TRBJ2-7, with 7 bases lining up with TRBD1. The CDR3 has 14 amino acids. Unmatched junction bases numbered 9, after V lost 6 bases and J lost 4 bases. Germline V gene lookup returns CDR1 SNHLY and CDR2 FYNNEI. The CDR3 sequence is CASRGRGIFYEQYF. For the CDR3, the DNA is TGTGCCAGCAGGGGCAGGGGGATTTTTTACGAGCAGTACTTC.

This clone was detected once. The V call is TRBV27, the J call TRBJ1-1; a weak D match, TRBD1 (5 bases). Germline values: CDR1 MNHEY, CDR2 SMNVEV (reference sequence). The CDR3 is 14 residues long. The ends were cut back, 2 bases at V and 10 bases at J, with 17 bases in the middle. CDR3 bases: TGTGCCAGCAGTTTAGGAGGGACCCCCCACCGAGCTTTCTTT. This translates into CASSLGGTPHRAFF.

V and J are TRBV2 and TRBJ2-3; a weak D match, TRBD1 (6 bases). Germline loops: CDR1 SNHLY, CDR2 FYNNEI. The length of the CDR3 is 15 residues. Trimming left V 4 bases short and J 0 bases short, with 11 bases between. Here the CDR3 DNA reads TGTGCCAGCAGTGCTCTACAGGGAAGCACAGATACGCAGTATTTT. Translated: CASSALQGSTDTQYF.

The CDR3 region is CASTAGGYGELFF. CDR3 nucleotides: TGTGCCAGCACCGCGGGAGGGTACGGGGAGCTGTTTTTT. The chain is built from TRBV28 and TRBJ2-2; 9 nucleotides match TRBD2. V gave up 7 bases and J gave up 7 bases; unmatched junction bases: 4. The CDR3 is 13 amino acids. The germline gives CDR1 MDHEN, CDR2 SYDVKM.

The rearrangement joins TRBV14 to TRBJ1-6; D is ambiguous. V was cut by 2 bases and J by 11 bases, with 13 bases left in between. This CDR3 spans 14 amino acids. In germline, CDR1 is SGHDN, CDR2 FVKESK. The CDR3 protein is CASSQQPTRAPLHF. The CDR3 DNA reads TGTGCCAGCAGCCAACAACCCACCCGGGCACCCCTCCACTTT.

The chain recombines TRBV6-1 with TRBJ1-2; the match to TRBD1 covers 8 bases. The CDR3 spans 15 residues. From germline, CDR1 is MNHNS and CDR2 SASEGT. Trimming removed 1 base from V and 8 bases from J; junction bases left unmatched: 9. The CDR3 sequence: CASSEEPLRGLGYTF. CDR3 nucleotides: TGTGCCAGCAGTGAAGAGCCCCTCAGGGGGCTGGGCTACACCTTC.

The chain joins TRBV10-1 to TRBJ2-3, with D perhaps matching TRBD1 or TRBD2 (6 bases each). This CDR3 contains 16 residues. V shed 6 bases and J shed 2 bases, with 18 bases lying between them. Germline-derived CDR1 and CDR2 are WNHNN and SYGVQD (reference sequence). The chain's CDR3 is CASRSGSPGATDTQYF. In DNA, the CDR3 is TGCGCCAGCAGGAGCGGTTCTCCGGGGGCCACAGATACGCAGTATTTT.

The CDR3, as DNA: TGTGCCAGCAGCAAGAGACTAGCGGGATACAATGAGCAGTTCTTC. It codes for CASSKRLAGYNEQFF. J is TRBJ2-1 and V is TRBV21-1; whether TRBD2, the table's D call, matches the DNA was not checked. TRBV21-1 is an annotated pseudogene. CDR3 length equals 15 residues.

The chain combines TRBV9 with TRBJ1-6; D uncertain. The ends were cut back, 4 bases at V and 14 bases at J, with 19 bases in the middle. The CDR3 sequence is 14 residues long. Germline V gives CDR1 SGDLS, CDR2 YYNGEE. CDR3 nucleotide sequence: TGTGCCAGCAGCCCAAGTACAGCAACCTCATCCCTCCACTTT. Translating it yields CASSPSTATSSLHF.

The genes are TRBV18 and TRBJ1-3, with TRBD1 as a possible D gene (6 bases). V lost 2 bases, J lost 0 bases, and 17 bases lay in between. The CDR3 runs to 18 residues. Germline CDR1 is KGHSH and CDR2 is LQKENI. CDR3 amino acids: CASSPIRGQPNSGNTIYF. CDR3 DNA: TGTGCCAGCTCACCAATCCGAGGACAGCCTAACTCTGGAAACACCATATATTTT. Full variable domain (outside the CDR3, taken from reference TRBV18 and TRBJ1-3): NAGVMQNPRHLVRRRGQEARLRCSPMKGHSHVYWYRQLPEEGLKFMVYLQKENIIDESGMPKERFSAEFPKEGPSILRIQQVVRGDSAAYFCASSPIRGQPNSGNTIYFGEGSWLTVV.

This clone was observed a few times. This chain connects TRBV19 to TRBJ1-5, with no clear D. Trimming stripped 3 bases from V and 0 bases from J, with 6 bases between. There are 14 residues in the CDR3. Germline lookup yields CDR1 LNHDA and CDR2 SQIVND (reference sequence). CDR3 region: CASSIAVSNQPQHF. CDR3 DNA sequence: TGTGCCAGTAGTATTGCAGTTAGCAATCAGCCCCAGCATTTT.

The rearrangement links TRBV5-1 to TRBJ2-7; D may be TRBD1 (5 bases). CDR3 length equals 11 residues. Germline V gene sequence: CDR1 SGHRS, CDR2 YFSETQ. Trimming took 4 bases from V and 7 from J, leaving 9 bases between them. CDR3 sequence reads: CASSKDREQYF. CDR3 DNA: TGCGCCAGCAGCAAAGACAGAGAGCAGTACTTC.

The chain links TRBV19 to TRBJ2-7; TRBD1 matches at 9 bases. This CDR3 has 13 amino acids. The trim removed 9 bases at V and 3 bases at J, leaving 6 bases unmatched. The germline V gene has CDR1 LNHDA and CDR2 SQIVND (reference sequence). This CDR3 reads CARGQGKGYEQYF. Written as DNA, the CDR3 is TGTGCCAGAGGACAGGGGAAGGGCTACGAGCAGTACTTC.

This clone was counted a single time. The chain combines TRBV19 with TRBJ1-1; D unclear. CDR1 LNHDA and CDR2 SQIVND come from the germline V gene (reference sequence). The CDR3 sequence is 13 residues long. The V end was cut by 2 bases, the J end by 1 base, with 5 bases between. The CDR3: CASSIISNTEAFF. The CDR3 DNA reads TGTGCCAGTAGTATAATTTCGAACACTGAAGCTTTCTTT.

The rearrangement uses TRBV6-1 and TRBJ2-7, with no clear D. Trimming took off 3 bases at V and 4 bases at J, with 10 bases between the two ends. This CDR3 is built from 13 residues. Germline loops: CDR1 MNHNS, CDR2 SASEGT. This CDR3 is CASSDNAAYEQYF. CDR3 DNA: TGTGCCAGCAGTGACAACGCTGCTTACGAGCAGTACTTC.

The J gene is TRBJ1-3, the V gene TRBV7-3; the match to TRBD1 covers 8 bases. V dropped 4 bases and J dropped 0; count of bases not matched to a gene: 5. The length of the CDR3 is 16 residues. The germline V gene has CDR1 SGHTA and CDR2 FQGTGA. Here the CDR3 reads CASSSGQASSGNTIYF. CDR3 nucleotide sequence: TGTGCCAGCAGCTCGGGACAGGCTTCCTCTGGAAACACCATATATTTT.

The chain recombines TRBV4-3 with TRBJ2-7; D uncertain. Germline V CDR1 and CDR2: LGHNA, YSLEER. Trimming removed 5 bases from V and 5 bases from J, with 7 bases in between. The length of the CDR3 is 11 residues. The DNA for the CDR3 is TGCGCCAGCAGCTACCATAACGAGCAGTACTTC. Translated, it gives CASSYHNEQYF.

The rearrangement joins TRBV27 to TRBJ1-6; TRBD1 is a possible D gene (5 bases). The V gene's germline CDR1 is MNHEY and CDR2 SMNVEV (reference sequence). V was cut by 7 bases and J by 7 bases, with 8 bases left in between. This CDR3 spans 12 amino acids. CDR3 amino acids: CASMGRNSPLHF. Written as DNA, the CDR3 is TGTGCCAGCATGGGACGAAATTCACCCCTCCACTTT.

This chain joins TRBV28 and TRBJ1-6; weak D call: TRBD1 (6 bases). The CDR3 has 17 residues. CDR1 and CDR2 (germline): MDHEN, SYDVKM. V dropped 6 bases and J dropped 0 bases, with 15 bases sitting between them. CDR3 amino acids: CASRTSGTSSYNSPLHF. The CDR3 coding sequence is TGTGCCAGCAGGACCTCCGGGACAAGCTCCTATAATTCACCCCTCCACTTT.

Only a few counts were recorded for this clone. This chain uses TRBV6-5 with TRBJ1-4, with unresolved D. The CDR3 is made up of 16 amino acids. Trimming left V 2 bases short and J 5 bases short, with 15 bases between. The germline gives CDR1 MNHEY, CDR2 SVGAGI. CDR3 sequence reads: CASSYNPPRENEKLFF. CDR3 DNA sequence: TGTGCCAGCAGTTACAACCCCCCGAGGGAAAATGAAAAACTGTTTTTT.

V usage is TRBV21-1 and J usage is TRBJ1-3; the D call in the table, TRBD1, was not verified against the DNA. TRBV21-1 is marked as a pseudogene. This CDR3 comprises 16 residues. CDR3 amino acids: CASSRFDRLGGNTIYF. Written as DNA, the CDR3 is TGTGCCAGCAGCCGCTTCGACAGGTTGGGCGGAAACACCATATATTTT.

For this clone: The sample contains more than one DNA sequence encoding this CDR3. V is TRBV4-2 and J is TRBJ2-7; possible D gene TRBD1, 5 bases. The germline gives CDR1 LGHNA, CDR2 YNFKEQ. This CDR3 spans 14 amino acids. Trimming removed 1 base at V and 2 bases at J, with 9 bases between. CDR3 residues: CASSQGQGTYEQYF. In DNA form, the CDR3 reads TGTGCCAGCAGCCAAGGCCAGGGTACCTACGAGCAGTACTTC.